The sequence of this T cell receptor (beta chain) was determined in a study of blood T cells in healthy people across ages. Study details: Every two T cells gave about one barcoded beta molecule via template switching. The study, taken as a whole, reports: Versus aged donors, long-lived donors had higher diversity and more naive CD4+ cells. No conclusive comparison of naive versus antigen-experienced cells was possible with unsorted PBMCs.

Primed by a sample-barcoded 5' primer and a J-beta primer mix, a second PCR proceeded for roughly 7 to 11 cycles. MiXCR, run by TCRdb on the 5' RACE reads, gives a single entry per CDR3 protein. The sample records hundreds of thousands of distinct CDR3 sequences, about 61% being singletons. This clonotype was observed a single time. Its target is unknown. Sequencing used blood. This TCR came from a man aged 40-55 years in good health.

The CDR3 here is CASSPVLTGGELFF. CDR3 DNA: TGTGCCAGCAGCCCCGTTTTGACGGGCGGGGAGCTGTTTTTT. V and J are TRBV7-2 and TRBJ2-2; the D is unclear. There are 14 residues in the CDR3. The germline CDR1 and CDR2 sequences are SGHTA and FQGNSA. V was clipped by 5 bases and J by 7 bases, with 14 bases between them.